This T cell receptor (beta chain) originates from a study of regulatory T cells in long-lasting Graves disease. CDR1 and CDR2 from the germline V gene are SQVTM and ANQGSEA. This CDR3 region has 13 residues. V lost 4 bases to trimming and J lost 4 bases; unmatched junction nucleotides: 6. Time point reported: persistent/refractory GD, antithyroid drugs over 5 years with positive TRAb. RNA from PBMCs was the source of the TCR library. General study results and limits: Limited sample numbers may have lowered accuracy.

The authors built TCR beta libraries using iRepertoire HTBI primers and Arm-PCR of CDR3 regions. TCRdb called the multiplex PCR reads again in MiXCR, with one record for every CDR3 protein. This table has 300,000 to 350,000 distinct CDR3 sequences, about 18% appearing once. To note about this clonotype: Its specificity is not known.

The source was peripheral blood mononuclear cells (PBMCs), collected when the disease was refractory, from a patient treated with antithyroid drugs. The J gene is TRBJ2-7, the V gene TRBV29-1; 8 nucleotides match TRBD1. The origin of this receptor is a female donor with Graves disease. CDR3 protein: CSVVVDRGYEQYF. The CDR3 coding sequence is TGCAGCGTTGTTGTAGACAGGGGTTACGAGCAGTACTTC.